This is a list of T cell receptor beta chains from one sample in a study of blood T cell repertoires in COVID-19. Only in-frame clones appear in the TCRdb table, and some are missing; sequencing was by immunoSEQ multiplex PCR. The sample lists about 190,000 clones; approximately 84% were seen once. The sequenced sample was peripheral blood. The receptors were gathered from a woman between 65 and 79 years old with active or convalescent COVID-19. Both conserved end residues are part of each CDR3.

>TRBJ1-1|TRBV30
CAWSPGQPEAFF
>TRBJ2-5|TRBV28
CASSPVLSTGSGETQYF
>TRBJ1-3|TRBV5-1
CASSSSGQGTGNTIYF
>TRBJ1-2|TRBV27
CASSRQGRNYGYTF
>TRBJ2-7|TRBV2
CASRLTGMEEQYF
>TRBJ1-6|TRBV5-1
CASSPKDRGYSPLHF
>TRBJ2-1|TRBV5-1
CASSLGPAGGPSEQFF
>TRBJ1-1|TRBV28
CASSVSRGMNTEAFF
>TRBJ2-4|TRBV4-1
CASSQEAGLIKNIQYF
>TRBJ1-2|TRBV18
CASSRDRVTNYGYTF
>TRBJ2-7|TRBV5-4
CASSLPQAANYEQYF
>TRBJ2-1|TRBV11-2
CASSLVISGRALGEQFF
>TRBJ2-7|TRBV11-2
CASSPLGKGDWLEQYF
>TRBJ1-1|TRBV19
CATSPGDTEAFF
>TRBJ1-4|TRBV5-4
CASSWGRGAGTNEKLFF
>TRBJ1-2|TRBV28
CASSSPGQGRVGGYTF
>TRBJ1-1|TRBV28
CASSLAQGSGTEAFF
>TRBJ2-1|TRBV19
CASSLTGGGPNEQFF
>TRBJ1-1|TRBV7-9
CASSLTGGYGEAFF
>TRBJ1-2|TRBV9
CASSLGPRDSQPNYGYTF
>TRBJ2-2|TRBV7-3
CASSPGPGELFF
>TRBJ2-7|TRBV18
CASSPLGTGDAYEQYF
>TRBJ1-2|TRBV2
CASSREVAQHPYGYTF
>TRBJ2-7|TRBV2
CASSWTTSGYEQYF